This T cell receptor beta chain stems from a study of cytomegalovirus exposure and HLA in healthy donors. PCR amplification relied on 60 Vbeta primers (plus 13 Jbeta primers). Sequenced by immunoSEQ multiplex PCR; TCRdb stores in-frame clones only, minus some. Of 100,000 to 150,000 clones listed, approximately 75% are singletons. Trimming pared 2 bases from V and 1 base from J, leaving 8 bases between. Germline-derived CDR1 and CDR2 are MGHDK and SYGVNS. This CDR3 comprises 14 residues. The sequencing sample was made of PBMCs. This sequence was found in a woman aged 45-59 years in good health and CMV-seronegative. The gene calls are TRBV25-1 and TRBJ1-1, with D possibly matching TRBD1 (5 bases). The CDR3 is CASSEPQGNTEAFF. CDR3 nucleotides: TGTGCCAGCAGTGAACCTCAGGGGAACACTGAAGCTTTCTTT.